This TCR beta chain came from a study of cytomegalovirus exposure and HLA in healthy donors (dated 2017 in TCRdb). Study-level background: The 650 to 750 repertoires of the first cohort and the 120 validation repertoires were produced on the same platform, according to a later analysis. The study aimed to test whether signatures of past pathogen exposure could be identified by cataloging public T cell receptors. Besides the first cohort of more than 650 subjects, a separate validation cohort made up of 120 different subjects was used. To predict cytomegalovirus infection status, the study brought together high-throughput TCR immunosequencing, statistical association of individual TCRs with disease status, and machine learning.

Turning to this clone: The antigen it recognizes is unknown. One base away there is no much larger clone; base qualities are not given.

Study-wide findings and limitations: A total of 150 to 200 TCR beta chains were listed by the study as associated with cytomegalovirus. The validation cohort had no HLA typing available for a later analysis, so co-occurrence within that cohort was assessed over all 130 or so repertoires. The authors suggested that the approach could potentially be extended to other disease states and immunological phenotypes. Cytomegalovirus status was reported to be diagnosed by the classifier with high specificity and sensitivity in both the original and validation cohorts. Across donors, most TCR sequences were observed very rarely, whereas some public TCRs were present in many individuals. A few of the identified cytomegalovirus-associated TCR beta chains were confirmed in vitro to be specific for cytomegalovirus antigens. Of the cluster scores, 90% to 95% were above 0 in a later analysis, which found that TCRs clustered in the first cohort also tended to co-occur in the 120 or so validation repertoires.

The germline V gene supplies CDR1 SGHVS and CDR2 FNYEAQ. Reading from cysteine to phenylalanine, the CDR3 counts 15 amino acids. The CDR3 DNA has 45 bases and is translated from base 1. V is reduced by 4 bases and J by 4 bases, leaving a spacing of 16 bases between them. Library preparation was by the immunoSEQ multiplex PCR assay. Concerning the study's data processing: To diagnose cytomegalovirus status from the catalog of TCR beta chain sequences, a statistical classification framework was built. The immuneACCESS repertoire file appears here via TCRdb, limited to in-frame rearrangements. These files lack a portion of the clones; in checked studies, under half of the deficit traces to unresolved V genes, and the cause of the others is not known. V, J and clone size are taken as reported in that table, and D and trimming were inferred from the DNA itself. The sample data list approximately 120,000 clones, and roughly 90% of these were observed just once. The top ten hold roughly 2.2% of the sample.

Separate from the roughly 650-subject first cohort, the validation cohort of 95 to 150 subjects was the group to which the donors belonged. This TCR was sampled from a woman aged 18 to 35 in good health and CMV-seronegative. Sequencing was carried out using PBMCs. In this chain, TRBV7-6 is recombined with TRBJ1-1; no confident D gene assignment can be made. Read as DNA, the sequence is TGTGCCAGCAGCTCGGCCCGGGGTGGGGTCACTGAAGCTTTCTTT. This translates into CASSSARGGVTEAFF.